The clone carrying this T cell receptor beta chain was seen many times. Its antigen remains unknown. The data originate from a study of regulatory T cells in long-lasting Graves disease. For TCR beta, libraries came from iRepertoire HTBI primers and Arm-PCR of CDR3 regions. TCRdb processed the multiplex PCR reads anew with MiXCR; each CDR3 protein has one entry. The sample carries hundreds of thousands of distinct CDR3 sequences, around a fifth recorded once. V was trimmed by 6 bases and J by 3 bases, leaving 15 bases between them. Germline CDR1 MDHEN, CDR2 SYDVKM. The CDR3 has 14 residues. Specified time point: persistent/refractory GD, antithyroid drugs over 5 years with positive TRAb. PBMC-extracted RNA yielded the TCR library. Notes on the study in general: Newly diagnosed disease favored TRBV20-1 and TRBJ2-1 over persistent disease. New patients shared some 890 public clonotypes, fewer than the approximately 3,000 shared by persistent patients.

Sequencing was performed on peripheral blood mononuclear cells (PBMCs), taken when the disease was refractory, from a patient treated with antithyroid drugs. This TCR was recovered from a female donor with Graves disease. The chain has TRBV28 and TRBJ2-7, with D perhaps TRBD1 (5 bases). The chain's CDR3 is CASSPNQGFYEQYF. Written as DNA, the CDR3 is TGTGCCAGCAGCCCAAACCAGGGATTCTACGAGCAGTACTTC.